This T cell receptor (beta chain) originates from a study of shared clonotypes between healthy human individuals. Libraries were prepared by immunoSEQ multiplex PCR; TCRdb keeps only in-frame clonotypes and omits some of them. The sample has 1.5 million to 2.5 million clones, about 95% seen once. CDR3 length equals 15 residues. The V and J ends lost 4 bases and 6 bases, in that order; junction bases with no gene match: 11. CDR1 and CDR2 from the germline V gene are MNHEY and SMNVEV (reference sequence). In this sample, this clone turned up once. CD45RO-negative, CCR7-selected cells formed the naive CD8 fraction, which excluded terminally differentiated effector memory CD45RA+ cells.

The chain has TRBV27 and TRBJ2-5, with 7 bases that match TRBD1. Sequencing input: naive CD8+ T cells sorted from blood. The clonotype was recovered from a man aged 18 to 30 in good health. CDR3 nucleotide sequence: TGTGCCAGCAGTTGGGTAGGGGGCGACGGGCAGACCCAGTACTTC. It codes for CASSWVGGDGQTQYF.